The 10 T cell receptor beta chains listed next were all sequenced from one sample in a study of blood T cell repertoires in COVID-19. Repertoires were generated with immunoSEQ multiplex PCR, while TCRdb's copy carries only in-frame clones and drops some. The sample holds 300,000 or so clones, just over 85% seen once. Sample: PBMCs or T cells enriched from blood (not recorded which). These receptor sequences come from a woman in her late teens or twenties who had recovered from COVID-19.

This clone was detected only a few times. The V gene is TRBV10-1, the J gene TRBJ2-1; 7 bases map to TRBD2. Germline V gene data show CDR1 as WNHNN and CDR2 as SYGVQD (reference sequence). The CDR3 is made up of 14 amino acids. Trimming cost V 4 bases and J 6 bases; bases outside gene matches: 6. The CDR3 DNA follows: TGCGCCAGCAGTGTAGGAGCGGGGTCCAATGAGCAGTTCTTC. Its protein product is CASSVGAGSNEQFF.

This chain uses TRBV7-8 with TRBJ1-2, with TRBD1 as a possible D gene (5 bases). V lost 1 base and J 7 bases, leaving 10 bases between the germline ends. The CDR3 covers 13 residues. Germline V lookup: CDR1 SGHVS, CDR2 FQNEAQ. CDR3 protein: CASSLGGRLGYTF. DNA of the CDR3: TGTGCCAGCAGCTTAGGGGGGAGGCTTGGCTACACCTTC.

This chain connects TRBV5-6 to TRBJ1-2, with 8 bases matching TRBD1. This CDR3 contains 13 residues. Germline V gene sequence: CDR1 SGHDT, CDR2 YYEEEE. The V and J ends lost 4 bases and 3 bases, in that order; junction bases with no gene match: 2. In nucleotides, the CDR3 is TGTGCCAGCAGCCCGGGACAGGACTATGGCTACACCTTC. This codes for CASSPGQDYGYTF.

The J gene is TRBJ2-1, the V gene TRBV5-1; D is perhaps TRBD1 (5 bases). The ends were cut back, 1 base at V and 0 bases at J, with 17 bases in the middle. This CDR3 spans 18 amino acids. Looked up from germline, CDR1 is SGHRS and CDR2 is YFSETQ. The CDR3 DNA sequence: TGCGCCAGCAGCTTGACTTTCAGGACACGAGTCTCCTACAATGAGCAGTTCTTC. Protein sequence: CASSLTFRTRVSYNEQFF.

V is TRBV9 and J is TRBJ1-1; 7 nucleotides agree with TRBD1. This CDR3 comprises 14 residues. Germline CDR1 and CDR2: SGDLS and YYNGEE. Trimming cost V 3 bases and J 2 bases; bases outside gene matches: 4. DNA for the CDR3: TGTGCCAGCAGCGCGGGACAGAGTAACACTGAAGCTTTCTTT. It specifies CASSAGQSNTEAFF.

The chain recombines TRBV19 with TRBJ1-2; D may be TRBD1 (5 bases). V was shortened by 1 base and J by 3 bases, with 9 bases between the two germline ends. The length of the CDR3 is 14 residues. Germline CDR1 and CDR2: LNHDA and SQIVND (reference sequence). The CDR3 here is CASSIAGRDYGYTF. CDR3 coding DNA: TGTGCCAGTAGTATAGCTGGCAGGGACTATGGCTACACCTTC.

This chain connects TRBV7-9 to TRBJ2-2, with 12 bases that match TRBD1. Germline CDR1 reads SEHNR; CDR2 reads FQNEAQ (reference sequence). The CDR3 has 19 residues. J was trimmed by 3 bases and V by 6 bases; bases with no gene match: 14. DNA of the CDR3: TGTGCCAGCAGACCCGGGACAGGGGGCGATAGGGTCTACACCGGGGAGCTGTTTTTT. It specifies CASRPGTGGDRVYTGELFF. The entire variable domain, with the rest obtained from reference TRBV7-9 and TRBJ2-2, is as follows: DTGVSQNPRHKITKRGQNVTFRCDPISEHNRLYWYRQTLGQGPEFLTYFQNEAQLEKSRLLSDRFSAERPKGSFSTLEIQRTEQGDSAMYLCASRPGTGGDRVYTGELFFGEGSRLTVL.

The chain couples TRBV4-2 to TRBJ2-1; the match to TRBD2 covers 10 bases. Germline lookup yields CDR1 LGHNA and CDR2 YNFKEQ. This CDR3 region has 16 residues. V lost 0 bases, J lost 6 bases, and 5 bases stayed unmatched. The CDR3 sequence: CASSQDASGRANEQFF. DNA of the CDR3: TGTGCCAGCAGCCAAGATGCCAGCGGGAGGGCCAATGAGCAGTTCTTC.

This clone was detected a few times. The genes are TRBV27 and TRBJ1-3, with 8 bases fitting TRBD1. J lost 2 bases, V lost 6 bases, and 0 bases had no gene match. Germline loops: CDR1 MNHEY, CDR2 SMNVEV (reference sequence). This CDR3 spans 13 amino acids. The CDR3 DNA reads TGTGCCAGCAGACAGGGGGCTGGAAACACCATATATTTT. It translates to CASRQGAGNTIYF.

The chain carries TRBV27 and TRBJ1-2; D is undetermined. Germline V CDR1 and CDR2: MNHEY, SMNVEV (reference sequence). This CDR3 spans 13 amino acids. Trimming left V 5 bases short and J 2 bases short, with 9 bases between. The CDR3: CASSPSRNYGYTF. The DNA for the CDR3 is TGTGCCAGCAGTCCATCCAGGAACTATGGCTACACCTTC.